This T cell receptor (beta chain) was recorded in a study of shared clonotypes between healthy human individuals (TCRdb year 2020). About the study as a whole: The cohort included a few men and a couple of women between 18 and 49 years of age. Different laboratories and diverse techniques were used to prepare libraries and sequence TCR repertoires, to increase sequencing depth and limit assay-specific biases. Between about 0.94 and 10 billion PBMCs per donor were obtained by leukapheresis. Blood TCR repertoires of roughly 5 healthy adults were deeply sequenced to estimate repertoire size and the extent of clonotype sharing between individuals. Per donor, three plates each were used for CD4 naive and CD4 memory, two for CD8 naive, and one for CD8 memory. Here is what the overall study found, with its caveats: Sampling was limited to blood, and TCR repertoires in tissue likely differ from TCR repertoires in blood. Based on pairwise subsampling, the degree of clonotype sharing among donors was expected to be affected by sequencing depth. Estimated clonotype richness was generally larger for naive than for memory subsets. Clonotypes shared by all four sorted-subset donors showed higher generation probabilities than non-shared clonotypes. Sharing across several donors was observed for about 5% of naive CD4, 3.5% of naive CD8, 2% to 2.5% of memory CD4, and about 0.39% of memory CD8 clonotypes. Because the study included only a small number of donors, the genetic and exposure-history diversity represented was limited. Incomplete sequencing was indicated by rarefaction of sorted-subset datasets, despite the large sequencing depth.

CD8 naive samples were CD45RO-negative cells positively selected for CCR7, giving a CD45RA+CCR7+ population that excluded TemRA cells. Healthy HIV-negative adults with no recently reported acute infections or vaccinations were included as donors. Every donor was a Caucasian adult residing in Nashville, Tennessee, USA. Blood was obtained by leukapheresis, after which PBMCs were separated by Ficoll-Histopaque density gradient centrifugation and cryopreserved in liquid nitrogen vapor phase. Analytical flow cytometry was used to check the purity and quantity of every magnetically sorted T cell population. Genomic DNA was isolated from each sorted fraction and quantified by UV absorbance on a Nanodrop 2000c. TCR CDR3 regions were amplified from genomic DNA by multiplex PCR using the deep immunoSEQ assay. For each cell subset, the extracted genomic DNA was distributed evenly across all wells of several immunoSEQ 96-well plates, and each plate served as one replicate. For sorted subsets, roughly 200 ng of genomic DNA, equivalent to 25,000 to 35,000 T cell genomes, went into each replicate PCR. Purified libraries were quantified with a Qubit 3.0 fluorometer, sized on a Bioanalyzer 2100, and re-quantified with the KAPA Library Quantification kit. A separate single-read 150-cycle Illumina NextSeq 550 flow cell was used to sequence each immunoSEQ 96-well plate. Per the authors' processing: The immunoSEQ output contained only junctional sequences without quality scores, so filtering could not match that applied to full-length reads. To assign V/J genes and CDR3, sequences were annotated using PyIR, a Python wrapper for IgBLAST v1.9, with IMGT germline references. Reads were removed for weak V/J assignments (E-value above 1e-6), missing CDR3, stop codons, out-of-frame junctions, or ambiguous translated residues. V3J clonotypes were defined by identical inferred V gene, J gene, and CDR3 amino acid sequence. Percentage overlap between repertoires was computed as shared unique clonotypes divided by the size of the smaller repertoire. Three approaches were used to assess repertoire richness: RTK rarefaction, the Chao1 estimator, and Recon v2.1 estimates of unobserved clonotypes. For all TCRbeta clonotypes obtained by the gDNA method from several donors, generation probabilities were computed with OLGA. TCRdb's version of the immuneACCESS table is confined to in-frame rearrangements and falls short of the full clone set. An unresolved V gene accounts for under half of the shortfall where checked; the remainder is of unknown origin. The V and J calls and clone size come from that table; D and trimming were worked out from the DNA. The sample table contains 2 million to 2.5 million clones; only one count was recorded for 85% to 95% of them. The ten largest clonotypes hold about 1.1% of the sample.

As regards this clone: The specificity of this receptor is unknown. No much larger clonotype is one base removed from it; base qualities were not supplied.

CDR1 MNHEY and CDR2 SVGAGI were looked up in the germline V gene. Counted from cysteine to phenylalanine, this CDR3 has 14 amino acids. CDR3 DNA only is kept here, 42 bases in frame from base 1. The junction shows trimming of 5 bases on V and 6 bases on J, and the gene matches do not reach 6 bases of it. This sequence was found in a man in his late teens or twenties in good health. Here the chain combines TRBV6-5 and TRBJ2-1; 8 bases in the middle match TRBD1. The specimen sequenced was naive CD8+ T cells sorted from blood. Per the publication, the cell subset or site label means: CD45RA+CCR7+. The DNA sequence follows: TGTGCCAGCAGTGAAGGACAGGGCGGCAATGAGCAGTTCTTC. It specifies CASSEGQGGNEQFF.